This T cell receptor (beta chain) was sequenced in a study of yellow fever vaccine responses in identical twins. Study-level results: Reports say the vaccine T cell response in twins looked partly convergent and partly personalized.

To note about this clonotype: The target antigen is unknown.

MiXCR, applied by TCRdb to the RT-PCR reads, yields one record per CDR3 protein. The sample consists of over 5,500 distinct CDR3 sequences, 84% of them appearing once. This CDR3 comprises 14 residues. Trimming took 0 bases from V and 2 from J; bases not matched to a gene: 1. This sequence joins TRBV12-3 or TRBV12-4 and TRBJ2-7, with 7 positions matching TRBD2. Here the sequenced sample was T cells from blood (PBMCs), unsorted or a sorted subset (not recorded which), taken before or after yellow fever vaccination (not recorded which). The receptor's source is a woman between 18 and 29 years old who received the yellow fever vaccine. This CDR3 is CASSLAGGAYEQYF. DNA of the CDR3: TGTGCCAGCAGTTTAGCGGGGGGGGCCTACGAGCAGTACTTC.